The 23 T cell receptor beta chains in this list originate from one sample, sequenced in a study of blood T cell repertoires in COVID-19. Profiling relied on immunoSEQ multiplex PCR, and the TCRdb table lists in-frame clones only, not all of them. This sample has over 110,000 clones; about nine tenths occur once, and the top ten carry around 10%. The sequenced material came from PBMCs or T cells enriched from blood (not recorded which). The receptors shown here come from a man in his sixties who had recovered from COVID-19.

The CDR3 here is CAISESTSRQGGKLFF. CDR3 in DNA: TGTGCCATCAGTGAGTCTACCTCTCGACAGGGTGGGAAACTGTTTTTT. The chain combines TRBV10-3 with TRBJ1-4, with TRBD1 identical over 7 bases. The V segment lost 0 bases and the J segment 11 bases; nucleotides outside the gene matches: 12. CDR1 and CDR2 from the germline V gene are ENHRY and SYGVKD. The CDR3 consists of 16 residues.

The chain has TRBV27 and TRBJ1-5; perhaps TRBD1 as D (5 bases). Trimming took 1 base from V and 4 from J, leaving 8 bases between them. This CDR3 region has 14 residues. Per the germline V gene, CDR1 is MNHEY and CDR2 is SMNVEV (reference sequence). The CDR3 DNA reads TGTGCCAGCAGTTTATTGGGGCTGAATCAGCCCCAGCATTTT. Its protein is CASSLLGLNQPQHF.

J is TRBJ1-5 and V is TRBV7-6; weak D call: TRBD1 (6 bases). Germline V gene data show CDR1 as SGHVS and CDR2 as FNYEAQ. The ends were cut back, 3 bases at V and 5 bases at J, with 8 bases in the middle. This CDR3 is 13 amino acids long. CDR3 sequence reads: CASSLAGDQPQHF. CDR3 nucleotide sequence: TGTGCCAGCAGCTTGGCAGGGGATCAGCCCCAGCATTTT. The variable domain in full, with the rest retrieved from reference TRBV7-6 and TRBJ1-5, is GAGVSQSPRYKVTKRGQDVALRCDPISGHVSLYWYRQALGQGPEFLTYFNYEAQQDKSGLPNDRFSAERPEGSISTLTIQRTEQRDSAMYRCASSLAGDQPQHFGDGTRLSIL.

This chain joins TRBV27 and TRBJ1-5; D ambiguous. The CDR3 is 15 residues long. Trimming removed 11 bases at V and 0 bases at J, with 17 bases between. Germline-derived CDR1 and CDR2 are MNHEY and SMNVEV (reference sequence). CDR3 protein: CAGGSLDHSNQPQHF. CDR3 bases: TGTGCCGGCGGATCCCTAGACCATAGCAATCAGCCCCAGCATTTT.

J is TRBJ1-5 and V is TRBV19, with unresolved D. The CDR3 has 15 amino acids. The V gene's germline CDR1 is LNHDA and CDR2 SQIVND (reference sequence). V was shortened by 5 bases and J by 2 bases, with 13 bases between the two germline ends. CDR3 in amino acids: CASSWKRGGNQPQHF. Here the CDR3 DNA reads TGTGCCAGTAGTTGGAAGCGGGGAGGCAATCAGCCCCAGCATTTT.

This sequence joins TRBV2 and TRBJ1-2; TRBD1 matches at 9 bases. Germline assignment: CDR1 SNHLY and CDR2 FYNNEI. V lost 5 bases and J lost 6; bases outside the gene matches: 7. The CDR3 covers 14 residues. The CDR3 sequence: CASSYTGGLNGYTF. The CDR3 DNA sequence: TGTGCCAGCAGTTACACAGGGGGCTTGAATGGCTACACCTTC.

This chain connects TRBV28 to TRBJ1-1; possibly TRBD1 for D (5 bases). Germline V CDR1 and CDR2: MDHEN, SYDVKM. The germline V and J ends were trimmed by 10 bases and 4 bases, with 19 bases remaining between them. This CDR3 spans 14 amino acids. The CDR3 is CATCPGVDTTEAFF. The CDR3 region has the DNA TGTGCCACCTGCCCGGGGGTTGATACCACTGAAGCTTTCTTT.

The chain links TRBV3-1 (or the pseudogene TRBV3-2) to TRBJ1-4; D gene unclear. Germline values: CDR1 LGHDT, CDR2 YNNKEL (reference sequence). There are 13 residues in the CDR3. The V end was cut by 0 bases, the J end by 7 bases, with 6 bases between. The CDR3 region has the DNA TGTGCCAGCAGCCAAGATCCTGTTGAAAAACTGTTTTTT. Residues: CASSQDPVEKLFF.

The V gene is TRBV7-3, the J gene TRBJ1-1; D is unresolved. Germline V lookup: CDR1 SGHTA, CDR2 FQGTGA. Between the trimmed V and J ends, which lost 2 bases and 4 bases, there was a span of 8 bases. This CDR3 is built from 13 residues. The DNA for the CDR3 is TGTGCCAGCAGCTTAGCGGTCGGCACTGAAGCTTTCTTT. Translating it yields CASSLAVGTEAFF.

The CDR3 DNA follows: TGTGCCAGCAGCCCGCCCTCTAGCGGAAACACCATATATTTT. It encodes CASSPPSSGNTIYF. This rearrangement joins TRBV3-1 (or the pseudogene TRBV3-2) to TRBJ1-3, with no clear D. Looked up from germline, CDR1 is LGHDT and CDR2 is YNNKEL (reference sequence). The V and J ends lost 4 bases and 4 bases respectively, with 11 bases between them. This CDR3 has 14 amino acids.

The CDR3 region is CASSSNRGVLNEQFF. CDR3 coding DNA: TGTGCCAGCAGCTCCAACCGTGGAGTCCTCAATGAGCAGTTCTTC. This chain joins TRBV7-2 and TRBJ2-1; D is unresolved. Germline assignment: CDR1 SGHTA and CDR2 FQGNSA. V was clipped by 4 bases and J by 6 bases, with 16 bases between them. The CDR3 covers 15 residues.

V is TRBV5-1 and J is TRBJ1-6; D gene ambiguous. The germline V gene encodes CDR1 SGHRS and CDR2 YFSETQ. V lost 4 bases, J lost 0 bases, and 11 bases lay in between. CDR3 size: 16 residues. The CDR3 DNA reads TGCGCCAGCAGCGTGGTTGAGAGCTCCTATAATTCACCCCTCCACTTT. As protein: CASSVVESSYNSPLHF.

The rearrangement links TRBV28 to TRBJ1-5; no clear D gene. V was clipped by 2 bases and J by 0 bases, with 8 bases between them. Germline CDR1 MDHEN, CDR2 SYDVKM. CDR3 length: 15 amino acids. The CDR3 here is CASSLNGLSNQPQHF. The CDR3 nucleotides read TGTGCCAGCAGTTTAAATGGCCTTAGCAATCAGCCCCAGCATTTT.

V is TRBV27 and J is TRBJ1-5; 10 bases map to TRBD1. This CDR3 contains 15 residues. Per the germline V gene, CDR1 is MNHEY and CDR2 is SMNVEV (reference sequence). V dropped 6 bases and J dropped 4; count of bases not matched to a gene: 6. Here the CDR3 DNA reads TGTGCCAGCAGGGACCCGGGACAGGGGAATCAGCCCCAGCATTTT. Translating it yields CASRDPGQGNQPQHF.

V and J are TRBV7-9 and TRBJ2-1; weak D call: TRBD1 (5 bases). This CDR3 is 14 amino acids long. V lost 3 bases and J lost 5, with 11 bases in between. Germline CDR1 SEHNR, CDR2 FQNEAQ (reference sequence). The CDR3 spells CASSFLRANNEQFF. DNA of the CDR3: TGTGCCAGCAGCTTCCTCAGGGCCAACAATGAGCAGTTCTTC.

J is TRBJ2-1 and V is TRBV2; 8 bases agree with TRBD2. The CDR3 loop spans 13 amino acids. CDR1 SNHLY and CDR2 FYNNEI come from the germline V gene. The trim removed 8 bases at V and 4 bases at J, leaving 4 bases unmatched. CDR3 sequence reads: CASGIAGYNEQFF. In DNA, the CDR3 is TGTGCCAGCGGGATAGCGGGGTACAATGAGCAGTTCTTC.

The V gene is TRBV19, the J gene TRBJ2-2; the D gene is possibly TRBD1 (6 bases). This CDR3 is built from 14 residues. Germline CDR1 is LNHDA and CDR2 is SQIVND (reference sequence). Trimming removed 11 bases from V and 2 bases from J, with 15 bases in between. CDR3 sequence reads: CAANRDINTGELFF. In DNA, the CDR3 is TGTGCCGCCAACCGGGACATTAACACCGGGGAGCTGTTTTTT.

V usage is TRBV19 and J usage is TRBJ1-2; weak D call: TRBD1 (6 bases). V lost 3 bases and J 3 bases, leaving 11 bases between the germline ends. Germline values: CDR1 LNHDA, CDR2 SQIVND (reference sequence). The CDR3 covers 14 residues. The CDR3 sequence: CASSIYREHYGYTF. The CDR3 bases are TGTGCCAGTAGTATTTACAGGGAGCACTATGGCTACACCTTC.

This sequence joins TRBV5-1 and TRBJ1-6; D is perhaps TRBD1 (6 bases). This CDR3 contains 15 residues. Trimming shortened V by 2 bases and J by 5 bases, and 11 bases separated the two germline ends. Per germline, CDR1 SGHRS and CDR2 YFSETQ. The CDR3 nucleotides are TGCGCCAGCAGCTTTATCGCAGGGGATAATTCACCCCTCCACTTT. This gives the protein CASSFIAGDNSPLHF.

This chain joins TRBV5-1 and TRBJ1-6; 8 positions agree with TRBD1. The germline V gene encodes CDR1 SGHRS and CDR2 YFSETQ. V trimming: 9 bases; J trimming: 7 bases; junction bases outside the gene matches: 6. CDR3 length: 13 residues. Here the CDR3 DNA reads TGCGCCACACGGGACAGGTTAAATTCACCCCTCCACTTT. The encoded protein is CATRDRLNSPLHF.

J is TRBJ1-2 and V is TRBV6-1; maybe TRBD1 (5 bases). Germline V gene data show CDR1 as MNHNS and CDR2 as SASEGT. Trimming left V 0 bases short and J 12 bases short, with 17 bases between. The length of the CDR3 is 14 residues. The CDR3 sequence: CASSEAGPRLGHTF. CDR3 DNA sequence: TGTGCCAGCAGTGAAGCGGGACCAAGACTAGGTCACACCTTC.

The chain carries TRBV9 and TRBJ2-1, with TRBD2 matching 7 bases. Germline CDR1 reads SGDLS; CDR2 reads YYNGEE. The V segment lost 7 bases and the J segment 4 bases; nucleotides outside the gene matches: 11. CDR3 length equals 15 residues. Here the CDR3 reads CASGGRSGVYNEQFF. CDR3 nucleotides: TGTGCCAGCGGGGGAAGGAGCGGGGTATACAATGAGCAGTTCTTC.

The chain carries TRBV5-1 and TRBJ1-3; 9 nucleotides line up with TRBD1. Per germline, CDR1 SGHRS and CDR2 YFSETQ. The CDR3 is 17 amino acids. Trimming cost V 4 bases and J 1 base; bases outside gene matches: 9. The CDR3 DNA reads TGCGCCAGCAGCGCTTTGGACAGGGGCATTTCTGGAAACACCATATATTTT. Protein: CASSALDRGISGNTIYF.